The present T cell receptor beta chain was sequenced within a study of CD8 T cells in ankylosing spondylitis. General study findings and limits: There was a TCR beta motif, made of roughly eight highly homologous variants, that appeared characteristic of ankylosing spondylitis blood. Disease-linked clones reportedly concentrated significantly in matched ankylosing spondylitis synovial fluid.

A single record per CDR3 protein comes from TCRdb applying MiXCR to the 5' RACE reads. Here the sample spans hundreds of thousands of distinct CDR3 sequences, under 20% being singletons. Trimming took 6 bases from V and 3 from J; bases not matched to a gene: 5. The germline gives CDR1 DFQATT, CDR2 SNEGSKA (reference sequence). The CDR3 length is 13 residues. A note on this clonotype: What it binds is unknown.

The source material was blood, either unsorted or a sorted T cell fraction (not recorded which). The rearrangement uses TRBV20-1 and TRBJ2-7; 10 nucleotides line up with TRBD2. This clonotype originated in a male donor with ankylosing spondylitis. The CDR3 DNA reads as TGCAGTGCCCCAGCGGGGGGGGGCTACGAGCAGTACTTC. It codes for CSAPAGGGYEQYF.